Listed below are T cell receptor beta chains from one sample, sequenced in a study of T-cell memory formation after mild COVID-19. TCRdb reprocessed the 5' RACE reads with MiXCR, giving one entry per CDR3 protein. The table shows nearly 350,000 distinct CDR3 sequences, with 10% to 15% occurring only once. Sequenced: PBMCs or a T cell subset sorted from them (not recorded which). The receptors derive from a man younger than 35 who had mild COVID-19 (a few samples of this study predate the infection). Cell type and time point are not known. CDR3s include the opening cysteine and the closing phenylalanine or tryptophan. A D gene is named only where the DNA matches it firmly. The size entry is marked missing in some rows and otherwise reads once, few, many or a size class.

v_call	clone_size	d_call	j_call	cdr3_nt	cdr3_aa
TRBV5-5	-	TRBD2	TRBJ2-7	TGTGCCAGCAGCCAGGCCGGGACTAGCGTTTACTACGAGCAGTACTTC	CASSQAGTSVYYEQYF
TRBV4-2	-	-	TRBJ2-1	TGTGCCAGCAGCCAAGATCCGGGGGCCTCCTACAATGAGCAGTTCTTC	CASSQDPGASYNEQFF
TRBV7-6	few	TRBD1	TRBJ1-2	TGTGCCAGCAGCTTAAGGTCCCAGGGGGCGAACTATGGCTACACCTTC	CASSLRSQGANYGYTF
TRBV6-5	-	-	TRBJ1-5	TGTGCCAGCAGGCTACCGGAAGGTCCCCAGCATTTT	CASRLPEGPQHF
TRBV4-1	few	-	TRBJ1-4	TGCGCCAGCAGCCAAGTAGGCAGCGCTAATGAAAAACTGTTTTTT	CASSQVGSANEKLFF
TRBV3-1	few	-	TRBJ2-2	TGTGCCAGCAGCCAAATCCTCACCGGGGAGCTGTTTTTT	CASSQILTGELFF
TRBV4-1	few	-	TRBJ1-2	TGCGCCAGCAGCCAAGGGGGGACGGGGTCGGGTGGCTACACCTTC	CASSQGGTGSGGYTF
TRBV7-2	-	-	TRBJ1-3	TGTGCCAGCAGCTTAAACAGGCCCTCTGGAAACACCATATATTTT	CASSLNRPSGNTIYF
TRBV20-1	-	-	TRBJ2-5	TGCAGTGCTAGGGTTGCGGGACAGTTAGAGACCCAGTACTTC	CSARVAGQLETQYF
TRBV10-3	-	TRBD2	TRBJ2-1	TGTGCCATCAGTGAGTCGCTAGCGGACTACAATGAGCAGTTCTTC	CAISESLADYNEQFF
TRBV12-3/TRBV12-4	few	-	TRBJ1-2	TGTGCCAGCAGTTTTATCTCGGCAGCAGGCACCTTC	CASSFISAAGTF
TRBV29-1	-	TRBD2	TRBJ2-1	TGCAGCGTTGAGGTTGGGCGGGGGGGAGGTGAGCAGTTCTTC	CSVEVGRGGGEQFF
TRBV10-3	-	-	TRBJ1-6	TGTGCCATCAGCGAAATCGGGGAAAATTCACCCCTCCACTTT	CAISEIGENSPLHF
TRBV15	few	-	TRBJ2-7	TGTGCCACCAGCAGAGAGCCCCCCTTTGGGGGTTTACTCTCCTACGAGCAGTACTTC	CATSREPPFGGLLSYEQYF
TRBV5-4	-	-	TRBJ1-1	TGTGCCAGCAGCTTAGACGGCAGGGAAGCTTTCTTT	CASSLDGREAFF
TRBV25-1	-	-	TRBJ1-2	TGTGCCAGCAGTGAAAGGACTAACTATGGCTACACCTTC	CASSERTNYGYTF
TRBV7-2	-	-	TRBJ2-5	TGTGCCAGCATCGAGCACGGGGGAACCATACAAGAGACCCAGTACTTC	CASIEHGGTIQETQYF
TRBV7-2	few	-	TRBJ1-2	TGTGCCAGCAGCTTAATTGTTTTGGGGGCTGAAGGCTACACCTTC	CASSLIVLGAEGYTF
TRBV6-6	many	-	TRBJ2-5	TGTGCCAGCAGAAGTTTAGCGTGGAGCCAGTACTTC	CASRSLAWSQYF
TRBV28	-	-	TRBJ2-5	TGTGCCTCTAGGCAGACCTTCCTCGAGACCCAGTACTTC	CASRQTFLETQYF
TRBV18	few	-	TRBJ1-1	TGTGCCAGCCTATACAGGGTGAACACTGAAGCTTTCTTT	CASLYRVNTEAFF
TRBV7-2	many	TRBD2	TRBJ2-1	TGTGCCAGCAGCTTTTCGGGGGGGCCCTACAATGAGCAGTTCTTC	CASSFSGGPYNEQFF
TRBV4-3	many	TRBD1	TRBJ1-1	TGCGCCAGCAGCCAATCAGAGACAGGGACCGGGCGAGCTTTCTTT	CASSQSETGTGRAFF
TRBV11-1	-	TRBD2	TRBJ2-2	TGTGCCAGCAGCTCAAGTTGGACTAGCGGGGGGCGGCTGTTTTTT	CASSSSWTSGGRLFF
TRBV20-1	-	TRBD2	TRBJ2-5	TGCAGTGCAACGGAAGGACTAGCGGGGGTATGGTGGGAGACCCAGTACTTC	CSATEGLAGVWWETQYF
TRBV7-8	many	TRBD1	TRBJ1-2	TGTGCCAGCAGCTTAGCCGACAGGGTCTATGGCTACACCTTC	CASSLADRVYGYTF
TRBV20-1	-	TRBD2	TRBJ2-5	TGCAGTGCCAACCCCCCTAGCGGGGGCCCCCATAGGGAGACCCAGTACTTC	CSANPPSGGPHRETQYF